This T cell receptor beta chain emerged from a study of response to subunit inactivated influenza vaccine. General study results and limits: Authors suggested seasonal influenza vaccinations each recruit few new T cells.

TCRdb re-called the RT-PCR reads with MiXCR, one entry per CDR3 protein. The data contain a few hundred thousand distinct CDR3 sequences, approximately 7.2% of them seen just once; the ten biggest clones take up around 14%. This clonotype was picked up a small number of times. Antigen unknown. The germline V gene has CDR1 DFQATT and CDR2 SNEGSKA (reference sequence). With V trimmed by 4 bases and J by 3 bases, 4 bases remained unmatched. The CDR3 covers 15 residues. The origin of this receptor is a man aged 50 to 75 who received an inactivated influenza vaccine. V usage is TRBV20-1 and J usage is TRBJ2-5; 14 nucleotides match TRBD2. Source: PBMCs from blood, taken around 25 months after vaccination. CDR3 sequence: CSATAGLAGEETQYF. DNA for the CDR3: TGCAGTGCTACGGCGGGACTAGCGGGGGAAGAGACCCAGTACTTC.